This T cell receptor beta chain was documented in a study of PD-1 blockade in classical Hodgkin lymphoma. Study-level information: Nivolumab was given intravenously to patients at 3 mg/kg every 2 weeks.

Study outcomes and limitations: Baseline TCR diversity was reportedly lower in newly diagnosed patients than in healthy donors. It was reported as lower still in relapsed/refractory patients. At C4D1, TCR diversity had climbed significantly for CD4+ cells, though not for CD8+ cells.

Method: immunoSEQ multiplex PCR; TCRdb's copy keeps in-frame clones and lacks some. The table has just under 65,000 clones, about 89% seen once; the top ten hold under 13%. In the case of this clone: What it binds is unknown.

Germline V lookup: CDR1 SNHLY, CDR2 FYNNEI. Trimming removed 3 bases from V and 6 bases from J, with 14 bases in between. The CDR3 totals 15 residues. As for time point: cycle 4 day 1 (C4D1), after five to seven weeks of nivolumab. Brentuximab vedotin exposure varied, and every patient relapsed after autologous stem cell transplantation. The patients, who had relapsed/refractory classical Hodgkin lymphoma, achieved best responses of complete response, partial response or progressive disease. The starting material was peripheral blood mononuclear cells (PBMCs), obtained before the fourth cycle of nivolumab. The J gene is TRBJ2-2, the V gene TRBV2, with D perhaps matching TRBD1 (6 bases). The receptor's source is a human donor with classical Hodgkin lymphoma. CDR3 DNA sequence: TGTGCCAGCAGTGAGGTACAGGGTAGGGCCGGGGAGCTGTTTTTT. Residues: CASSEVQGRAGELFF.